This T cell receptor beta chain came from a study of identical twins. From the 5' RACE reads, TCRdb called clonotypes with MiXCR, one entry per CDR3 protein. The repertoire holds approximately 700,000 distinct CDR3 sequences, with 15% to 20% as singletons. This clonotype was seen ten or more times. This same sample was also part of a study on T cells expressing NK-cell markers.

The sequenced sample consisted of PBMCs. The sequence came from a woman in her late teens or twenties in good health.

CDR3 loop: CASRQTLGTEETQYF. The CDR3 DNA reads as TGTGCCAGCAGACAAACCCTCGGGACGGAAGAGACCCAGTACTTC. The chain has TRBV7-8 and TRBJ2-5; possibly TRBD1 or TRBD2 for D (5 bases each). CDR1 SGHVS and CDR2 FQNEAQ come from the germline V gene. Trimming removed 6 bases at V and 3 bases at J, with 17 bases between. CDR3 length: 15 residues.